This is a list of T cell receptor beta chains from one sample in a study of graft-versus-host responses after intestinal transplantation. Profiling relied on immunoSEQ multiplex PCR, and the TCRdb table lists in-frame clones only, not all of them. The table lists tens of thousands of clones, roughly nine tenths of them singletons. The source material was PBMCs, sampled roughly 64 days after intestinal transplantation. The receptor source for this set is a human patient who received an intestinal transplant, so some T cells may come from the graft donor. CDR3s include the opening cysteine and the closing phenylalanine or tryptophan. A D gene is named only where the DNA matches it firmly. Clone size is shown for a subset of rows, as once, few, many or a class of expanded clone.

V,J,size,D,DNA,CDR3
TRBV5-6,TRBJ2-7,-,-,TGTGCCAGCAGCTTGGTTCCAGGGAACTACGAGCAGTACTTC,CASSLVPGNYEQYF
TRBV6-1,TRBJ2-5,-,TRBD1,TGTGCCAGCAGTGAGGATCAGGGACAGCAAGAGACCCAGTACTTC,CASSEDQGQQETQYF
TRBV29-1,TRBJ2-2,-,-,TGCAGCGTTGAATGGGGGGCGGCCGGGGAGCTGTTTTTT,CSVEWGAAGELFF
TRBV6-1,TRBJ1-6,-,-,TGTGCCAGCAGTGAAGATGGGACGTATGACCGAAACTATAATTCACCCCTCCACTTT,CASSEDGTYDRNYNSPLHF
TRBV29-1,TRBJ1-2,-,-,TGCAGCGCGTCGAAGGGGGGGGGCTACACCTTC,CSASKGGGYTF
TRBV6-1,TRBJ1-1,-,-,TGTGCCAGCAGTGAATTCGGTGGGAACACTGAAGCTTTCTTT,CASSEFGGNTEAFF
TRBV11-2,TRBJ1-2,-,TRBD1,TGTGCCAGCAGCTTAGGTCCAGGGGGCTGGGGCTACACCTTC,CASSLGPGGWGYTF
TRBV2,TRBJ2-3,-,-,TGTGCCAGCAGTGGGGCGGGGTACGATACGCAGTATTTT,CASSGAGYDTQYF
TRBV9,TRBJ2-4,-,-,TGTGCCAGCAGCGTAGGCACGGTAGCCAAAAACATTCAGTACTTC,CASSVGTVAKNIQYF
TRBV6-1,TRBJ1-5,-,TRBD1,TGTGCCAGCAGTACAGGGGGCGCGGGTCAGCCCCAGCATTTT,CASSTGGAGQPQHF
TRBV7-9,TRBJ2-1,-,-,TGTGCCAGCAGCTTGATCACCCGTGAGCAGTTCTTC,CASSLITREQFF
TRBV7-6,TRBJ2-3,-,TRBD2,TGTGCCAGCAGCAAAAGGACTAGCGGGGGGGACACAGATACGCAGTATTTT,CASSKRTSGGDTDTQYF
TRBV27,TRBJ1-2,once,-,TGTGCCAGCAGTTTAAAGGGTATCTCCCCTAACTATGGCTACACCTTC,CASSLKGISPNYGYTF
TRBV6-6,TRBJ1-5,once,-,TGTGCCAGCAGTCCCTCACCGTCAGGGCAGCCCCAGCATTTT,CASSPSPSGQPQHF